The source of this T cell receptor (beta chain) is a study of blood T cell repertoires in COVID-19. The overall study: PBMCs, B-cell-depleted T cells, or T cells were the source of the cDNA or gDNA that made up the material.

V dropped 0 bases and J dropped 3 bases, with 12 bases sitting between them. CDR1 and CDR2 (germline): LGHNA, YSLEER. There are 16 residues in the CDR3. Original data processing: It was from reference gene primer amplification that nucleated cell counts were estimated. Clones were sequenced by immunoSEQ multiplex PCR, and TCRdb holds only the in-frame ones, with some missing. The V and J calls and the clone size are those of that table, but D and trimming were determined from the DNA. The sample has just over 150,000 clones; 70% to 90% are singletons. Sequenced material: PBMCs or T cells enriched from blood (not recorded which). The TCR originated in a woman aged 50 to 60 who had recovered from COVID-19. V gene TRBV4-3 combines with J gene TRBJ2-1, with a weak D call TRBD2 (5 bases). In DNA, the CDR3 is TGCGCCAGCAGCCAAGATTTGAGCGGTAACTACAATGAGCAGTTCTTC. Translation gives CASSQDLSGNYNEQFF.